Shown below are 16 T cell receptor beta chains from a single sample sequenced in a study of T cell repertoires in cytomegalovirus infection. A single record per CDR3 protein comes from TCRdb applying MiXCR to the reads. The sample holds around 570,000 distinct CDR3 sequences, about 40% seen once. The antigens these receptors bind are not known. The material sequenced was cultured PBMCs, taken from culture after CMV antigen stimulation. These receptors were collected from a human donor in good health (CMV status not recorded). Some clones in this sample may be carry-over from other donors' samples.

This clonotype was picked up many times. The chain carries TRBV7-2 and TRBJ2-5; 8 bases are shared with TRBD2. CDR3 size: 15 residues. Trimming took 6 bases from V and 1 from J; bases not matched to a gene: 7. Germline values: CDR1 SGHTA, CDR2 FQGNSA. CDR3 sequence (DNA): TGTGCCAGCAGTCTCGGGGGGGCCCGCCAAGAGACCCAGTACTTC. It codes for CASSLGGARQETQYF.

This clonotype was observed a single time. CDR3 region: CASSQEWAVYNEQFF. The CDR3 region has the DNA TGCGCCAGCAGCCAAGAATGGGCAGTTTACAATGAGCAGTTCTTC. The chain uses TRBV4-3 and TRBJ2-1, with no clear D. Trimming cost V 0 bases and J 4 bases, with 10 bases left between them. The CDR3 is made up of 15 amino acids. In germline, CDR1 is LGHNA, CDR2 YSLEER.

V and J are TRBV12-3 or TRBV12-4 and TRBJ2-2; D perhaps matches TRBD2 (7 bases). The CDR3 contains 15 residues. V dropped 5 bases and J dropped 4 bases, with 14 bases sitting between them. CDR3 nucleotide sequence: TGTGCCAGCAGTCCCGGAGGGGGGGTCACCGGGGAGCTGTTTTTT. Its translation: CASSPGGGVTGELFF.

This clonotype was seen only a few times. V is TRBV6-2 or TRBV6-3 and J is TRBJ1-5; D is uncertain. CDR1 MNHEY and CDR2 SVGEGT come from the germline V gene. CDR3 length: 18 residues. Trimming pared 0 bases from V and 9 bases from J, leaving 24 bases between. In nucleotides, the CDR3 is TGTGCCAGCAGTTACTCGATGGGCCGTGAGCCGCGCGAGGGGCCCCAGCATTTT. The encoded protein is CASSYSMGREPREGPQHF.

The CDR3 DNA reads TGCGCCAGCAGCCAAGATTTTCGCTCACCCCTCCACTTT. Amino acid sequence: CASSQDFRSPLHF. V is TRBV4-3 and J is TRBJ1-6; D unresolved. Per the germline V gene, CDR1 is LGHNA and CDR2 is YSLEER. The CDR3 is made up of 13 amino acids. Trimming took off 0 bases at V and 10 bases at J, with 7 bases between the two ends.

The chain recombines TRBV20-1 with TRBJ1-5; D ambiguous. This CDR3 spans 11 amino acids. The V and J ends lost 5 bases and 7 bases respectively, with 9 bases between them. CDR1 is DFQATT, CDR2 SNEGSKA, per germline (reference sequence). CDR3 protein: CSAGVLQPQHF. The CDR3, as DNA: TGCAGTGCTGGCGTATTACAGCCCCAGCATTTT.

The chain carries TRBV6-6 and TRBJ2-7; maybe TRBD1 (6 bases). This CDR3 has 14 amino acids. CDR1 is MNHNY, CDR2 SVGAGI, per germline (reference sequence). V was clipped by 6 bases and J by 3 bases, with 15 bases between them. This CDR3 reads CASSIDRWYYEQYF. The CDR3 coding sequence is TGTGCCAGCAGCATCGACAGGTGGTACTACGAGCAGTACTTC.

The chain couples TRBV12-3 or TRBV12-4 to TRBJ1-1, with 7 bases fitting TRBD1. The CDR3 is 15 residues long. Trimming at V came to 5 bases and at J to 4 bases, leaving 10 bases not matched to a gene. The CDR3: CASSPQGDRSTEAFF. The CDR3, as DNA: TGTGCCAGCAGTCCCCAGGGGGATAGAAGCACTGAAGCTTTCTTT.

This clonotype was seen a few times. The chain carries TRBV7-6 and TRBJ2-5; D could derive from TRBD1 or TRBD2 (5 bases each). CDR1 is SGHVS and CDR2 is FNYEAQ in the germline V gene. This CDR3 has 13 residues. V was cut by 2 bases and J by 10 bases, with 14 bases left in between. The CDR3 nucleotides are TGTGCCAGCAGCTTACTAGGGACCGCCGACCAGTACTTC. Protein sequence: CASSLLGTADQYF. The full variable domain, rest sourced from reference TRBV7-6 and TRBJ2-5, is GAGVSQSPRYKVTKRGQDVALRCDPISGHVSLYWYRQALGQGPEFLTYFNYEAQQDKSGLPNDRFSAERPEGSISTLTIQRTEQRDSAMYRCASSLLGTADQYFGPGTRLLVL.

This clonotype has a handful of counts. This chain links TRBV5-5 with TRBJ1-1; TRBD1 might be the D (6 bases). Looked up from germline, CDR1 is SGHKS and CDR2 is YYEKEE (reference sequence). Trimming pared 3 bases from V and 5 bases from J, leaving 17 bases between. The CDR3 totals 15 residues. The CDR3: CASSSGAGDWTEAFF. The CDR3 coding sequence is TGTGCCAGCAGCTCGGGGGCGGGGGATTGGACTGAAGCTTTCTTT.

The V call is TRBV7-6, the J call TRBJ2-7; 9 positions agree with TRBD2. CDR1 and CDR2 (germline): SGHVS, FNYEAQ. CDR3 length: 14 amino acids. J was trimmed by 3 bases and V by 5 bases; bases with no gene match: 5. Written as DNA, the CDR3 is TGTGCCAGCAGCATCTTAGCGGGGGACTACGAGCAGTACTTC. Its translation: CASSILAGDYEQYF.

The chain uses TRBV7-2 and TRBJ2-7, with 9 bases lining up with TRBD1. The CDR3 is made up of 17 amino acids. With V trimmed by 4 bases and J by 4 bases, 14 bases remained unmatched. The germline V gene has CDR1 SGHTA and CDR2 FQGNSA. This CDR3 is CASSYRQGTGTGYEQYF. The CDR3 DNA reads as TGTGCCAGCAGCTACCGCCAGGGGACAGGGACGGGATACGAGCAGTACTTC.

The V gene is TRBV11-2, the J gene TRBJ1-5; possible D gene TRBD1, 5 bases. The CDR3 runs 13 residues. Trimming removed 3 bases at V and 7 bases at J, with 10 bases between. Germline V gene lookup returns CDR1 SGHAT and CDR2 FQNNGV. The CDR3 loop reads CASSFGSGQPQHF. The CDR3 DNA sequence: TGTGCCAGCAGCTTTGGGTCAGGGCAGCCCCAGCATTTT. Full variable domain (missing parts from reference TRBV11-2 and TRBJ1-5): EAGVAQSPRYKIIEKRQSVAFWCNPISGHATLYWYQQILGQGPKLLIQFQNNGVVDDSQLPKDRFSAERLKGVDSTLKIQPAKLEDSAVYLCASSFGSGQPQHFGDGTRLSIL.

The chain has TRBV10-3 and TRBJ1-1, with D possibly matching TRBD1 (6 bases). The CDR3 has 15 amino acids. V lost 3 bases and J 10 bases, leaving 21 bases between the germline ends. Germline CDR1 and CDR2: ENHRY and SYGVKD. CDR3 amino acids: CAISEGEGGSARAFF. Written as DNA, the CDR3 is TGTGCCATCAGTGAAGGGGAGGGGGGAAGCGCTAGAGCTTTCTTT.

This chain connects TRBV30 to TRBJ1-1; D is perhaps TRBD1 (5 bases). V lost 1 base, J lost 1 base, and 7 bases lay in between. Germline assignment: CDR1 GTSNPN and CDR2 SVGIG (reference sequence). The CDR3 covers 13 residues. The CDR3 protein is CAWSGQTNTEAFF. Here the CDR3 DNA reads TGTGCCTGGAGTGGACAGACGAACACTGAAGCTTTCTTT.

The V call is TRBV7-2, the J call TRBJ2-7; 9 nucleotides match TRBD2. Germline CDR1 SGHTA, CDR2 FQGNSA. V shed 4 bases and J 1 base; nucleotides not matched to a gene: 5. The CDR3 contains 15 residues. CDR3 residues: CASSSHAGGSYEQYF. The CDR3 DNA reads TGTGCCAGCAGCTCCCATGCGGGGGGGTCCTACGAGCAGTACTTC.